The 5 T cell receptor beta chains reported below all come from one sample, sequenced in a study of cytomegalovirus exposure and HLA in healthy donors. The PCR used 60 Vbeta and 13 Jbeta primers. The table came from immunoSEQ multiplex PCR; TCRdb's copy has only in-frame clones and leaves some out. The sample has approximately 120,000 clones; 76% are singletons. Specimen: PBMCs. The receptors derive from a woman in her forties in good health and CMV-seropositive.

The chain links TRBV7-8 to TRBJ2-5; D may be TRBD2 (7 bases). With 1 base removed from V and 4 bases from J, the gap between germline ends came to 13 bases. The length of the CDR3 is 15 residues. The V gene's germline CDR1 is SGHVS and CDR2 FQNEAQ. The CDR3 reads CASSLVGGGRETQYF. DNA for the CDR3: TGTGCCAGCAGCTTAGTTGGGGGGGGCCGAGAGACCCAGTACTTC.

This clone has a handful of counts. A read error may produce the germline difference seen at one junction end. The chain is built from TRBV7-9 and TRBJ1-1, with 7 bases matching TRBD1. Germline values: CDR1 SEHNR, CDR2 FQNEAQ (reference sequence). This CDR3 is built from 15 residues. Written as DNA, the CDR3 is TGTTCCAGCAGCATAGGGACAGTCGGGAACACTGAAGCTTTCTTT. As protein: CSSSIGTVGNTEAFF. The full variable domain, rest sourced from reference TRBV7-9 and TRBJ1-1, is DTGVSQNPRHKITKRGQNVTFRCDPISEHNRLYWYRQTLGQGPEFLTYFQNEAQLEKSRLLSDRFSAERPKGSFSTLEIQRTEQGDSAMYLCSSSIGTVGNTEAFFGQGTRLTVV.

J is TRBJ2-2 and V is TRBV18; 7 bases match TRBD1. The CDR3 contains 15 residues. The trim removed 3 bases at V and 4 bases at J, leaving 5 bases unmatched. Germline CDR1 and CDR2: KGHSH and LQKENI. In DNA form, the CDR3 reads TGTGCCAGCTCACCCGGACAGGTGGCCACCGGGGAGCTGTTTTTT. Protein product: CASSPGQVATGELFF.

The CDR3 DNA reads as TGCGCCAGCAGACCATCAGGGTCTAATTCACCCCTCCACTTT. This gives the protein CASRPSGSNSPLHF. The chain is built from TRBV5-1 and TRBJ1-6, with D tentatively TRBD1 (5 bases). The germline V gene encodes CDR1 SGHRS and CDR2 YFSETQ. The CDR3 length is 14 residues. The V end was cut by 5 bases, the J end by 6 bases, with 12 bases between.

The gene calls are TRBV18 and TRBJ2-3; unclear D gene. The germline V and J ends were trimmed by 2 bases and 4 bases, with 10 bases remaining between them. There are 14 residues in the CDR3. CDR1 is KGHSH, CDR2 LQKENI, per germline. This CDR3 is CASSPSASADTQYF. DNA for the CDR3: TGTGCCAGCTCACCATCGGCCAGCGCAGATACGCAGTATTTT. Complete variable domain (other parts from reference TRBV18 and TRBJ2-3): NAGVMQNPRHLVRRRGQEARLRCSPMKGHSHVYWYRQLPEEGLKFMVYLQKENIIDESGMPKERFSAEFPKEGPSILRIQQVVRGDSAAYFCASSPSASADTQYFGPGTRLTVL.